The clone carrying this T cell receptor (beta chain) was recorded at least ten times. What it binds is not known. This sample is part of a study of molecular identifiers for immune sequencing clone quantification. General study points: For highly expanded clones, sizes could be underestimated when identical TCR molecules share a barcode.

MiXCR was run by TCRdb on the PCR reads, yielding one entry per CDR3 protein. The data hold about 70,000 distinct CDR3 sequences, with about 18% observed a single time. Trimming stripped 2 bases from V and 6 bases from J, with 5 bases between. CDR3 length equals 11 residues. CDR1 is MNHEY, CDR2 SVGAGI, per germline. The sequencing input was naive CD8+ T cells from blood, with Jurkat cell RNA spiked in. The subset is: FACS-sorted CD8+CD4-CCR7+CD45RA+ naive T cells. J is TRBJ2-7 and V is TRBV6-5, with unresolved D. This TCR came from a human donor in good health. Some libraries in this study had Jurkat cell RNA spiked in. The CDR3 is CASSYGGEQYF. CDR3 in DNA: TGTGCCAGCAGTTACGGCGGCGAGCAGTACTTC.